The clone carrying this TCR beta chain was detected many times. This sample was included in a study of neurological immune-mediated disorders. Each CDR3 protein gets one entry after TCRdb re-called the 5' RACE reads with MiXCR. The data contain 75,000 to 85,000 distinct CDR3 sequences, approximately 17% of them singletons. The ends lost 6 bases at V and 7 bases at J; junction bases unmatched: 12. The CDR3 is 16 amino acids. Germline loops: CDR1 MDHEN, CDR2 SYDVKM. J is TRBJ1-4 and V is TRBV28; 9 bases map to TRBD1. Source material: PBMCs. The TCR comes from a woman in her thirties or forties in good health. The CDR3 reads CASSQRTGEWSEKLFF. In nucleotides, the CDR3 is TGTGCCAGCAGCCAAAGGACAGGGGAATGGAGTGAAAAACTGTTTTTT.